This is a list of T cell receptor beta chains from one sample in a study of regulatory T cells in long-lasting Graves disease. From the multiplex PCR reads, TCRdb called clonotypes with MiXCR, one entry per CDR3 protein. The sample contains some 420,000 distinct CDR3 sequences, approximately 23% of which appear only once. Sequencing was performed on peripheral blood mononuclear cells (PBMCs), taken when the disease was refractory, from a patient treated with antithyroid drugs. The receptors derive from a female donor with Graves disease. CDR3s include the opening cysteine and the closing phenylalanine or tryptophan. The D gene is left open where the match is weak. For some rows the clone size is stated as once, few or many, or as a class when expanded; others skip it.

TRBV7-6	TRBJ2-7	17	few	TRBD2	TGTGCCAGCAGCCAGGGCGGGTTGCGGGAGGGCCCGTACGAGCAGTACTTC	CASSQGGLREGPYEQYF
TRBV12-3/TRBV12-4	TRBJ2-7	14	NA	NA	TGTGCCAGCAGCCCTACAGAATCCTCCTACGAGCAGTACTTC	CASSPTESSYEQYF
TRBV6-1	TRBJ1-1	15	NA	TRBD1	TGTGCCAGCAGCCAGACCGGACAGGGGAACACTGAAGCTTTCTTT	CASSQTGQGNTEAFF
TRBV27	TRBJ1-5	13	many	NA	TGTGCCAGCAGGACACATAGCAATCAGCCCCAGCATTTT	CASRTHSNQPQHF
TRBV12-3/TRBV12-4	TRBJ2-1	15	few	NA	TGTGCCAGCAGTTTAGTCGGGGGGCTCGGCAATGAGCAGTTCTTC	CASSLVGGLGNEQFF
TRBV5-1	TRBJ2-7	14	NA	NA	TGCGCCAGCAGCTTTACCGGGCTCTCCTACGAGCAGTACTTC	CASSFTGLSYEQYF
TRBV5-5	TRBJ1-2	15	NA	NA	TGTGCCAGCAGCTTGGCCGTGAGCCCCATCTATGGCTACACCTTC	CASSLAVSPIYGYTF
TRBV12-3/TRBV12-4	TRBJ1-3	14	few	NA	TGTGCCAGCAGTACAGGGCCCTCTGGAAACACCATATATTTT	CASSTGPSGNTIYF
TRBV27	TRBJ1-2	13	many	NA	TGTGCCAGCAAGACAGGCGGGGCGAATGGCTACACCTTC	CASKTGGANGYTF
TRBV2	TRBJ1-2	14	many	TRBD1	TGTGCCAGCAGTTCGGCGACAGGGATTGGAAGCTACACCTTC	CASSSATGIGSYTF
TRBV30	TRBJ2-5	11	many	NA	TGTGCCTGGAGTCCTCAAGAGACCCAGTACTTC	CAWSPQETQYF
TRBV7-2	TRBJ1-2	13	many	NA	TGTGCCAGCACCCCTAGAGGGTGGGATAACTACACCTTC	CASTPRGWDNYTF
TRBV7-2	TRBJ2-5	14	many	NA	TGTGCCAGCAGCTTAAGAACTCGGGGGGAGACCCAGTACTTC	CASSLRTRGETQYF
TRBV2	TRBJ2-2	13	many	NA	TGTGCCAGCAGTGAGTGGTTTCCAGGGGAGCTGTTTTTT	CASSEWFPGELFF
TRBV5-1	TRBJ1-1	13	few	NA	TGCGCCAGCAGCTTGACAGGTCTGGTTGAAGCTTTCTTT	CASSLTGLVEAFF
TRBV28	TRBJ1-2	15	many	NA	TGTGCCAGCAGTTTATCCCCCAGGGGTGGCTATGGCTACACCTTC	CASSLSPRGGYGYTF
TRBV7-6	TRBJ1-1	15	many	NA	TGTGCCAGCAGCGACTACCGGGGGATGAACACTGAAGCTTTCTTT	CASSDYRGMNTEAFF
TRBV28	TRBJ1-1	16	many	NA	TGTGCCAGCAGTTCCCCATGGACGCTAATGAACACTGAAGCTTTCTTT	CASSSPWTLMNTEAFF
TRBV19	TRBJ2-4	14	NA	NA	TGTGCCAGTAGTATAACTGACACGTTAAACATTCAGTACTTC	CASSITDTLNIQYF
TRBV28	TRBJ1-2	16	many	TRBD1	TGTGCCAGCAGCCCTACAGGGGGCGCGGCTAACTATGGCTACACCTTC	CASSPTGGAANYGYTF
TRBV2	TRBJ2-6	17	few	TRBD1	TGTGCCAGCAGTGGACAGGGGGCTCCCTCTGGGGCCAACGTCCTGACTTTC	CASSGQGAPSGANVLTF
TRBV28	TRBJ2-5	14	many	NA	TGTGCCAGCAGTTTATCGGGTGTCCAAGAGACCCAGTACTTC	CASSLSGVQETQYF
TRBV10-3	TRBJ2-7	14	NA	NA	TGTGCCATCAGTGACAGGATGGGGGCCTACGAGCAGTACTTC	CAISDRMGAYEQYF
TRBV20-1	TRBJ2-7	13	many	TRBD2	TGCAGTGCCGTAGCGGGAGGCGCCTACGAGCAGTACTTC	CSAVAGGAYEQYF
TRBV15	TRBJ1-3	18	NA	NA	TGTGCCACCAGCAGAGCACAGGGAATGGGTCTGACTGGAAACACCATATATTTT	CATSRAQGMGLTGNTIYF
TRBV19	TRBJ1-5	15	few	TRBD1	TGTGCCAGTAGTATAAGGGGACAGGGTAATCAGCCCCAGCATTTT	CASSIRGQGNQPQHF
TRBV5-1	TRBJ2-7	15	few	NA	TGCGCCAGCAGTGTCAGCGGTAGTGGTTCCTACGAGCAGTACTTC	CASSVSGSGSYEQYF
TRBV27	TRBJ1-1	13	NA	TRBD1	TGTGCCAGCGTGGGAGGGACAGGGGCTGAAGCTTTCTTT	CASVGGTGAEAFF
TRBV12-3/TRBV12-4	TRBJ1-1	14	NA	NA	TGTGCCAACAGTCCTCGGCAGGGCGGCACTGAAGCTTTCTTT	CANSPRQGGTEAFF
TRBV7-2	TRBJ1-2	17	few	NA	TGTGCCAGCAGCTTAGGGGTTCACAATTCCCCCTCATATGGCTACACCTTC	CASSLGVHNSPSYGYTF
TRBV15	TRBJ1-5	14	many	NA	TGTGCCACCAGCACAGGGGAAAGGTACCAGCCCCAGCATTTT	CATSTGERYQPQHF
TRBV7-2	TRBJ1-2	14	many	NA	TGTGCCAGCAGCTTATCGCAGGGAAACTATGGCTACACCTTC	CASSLSQGNYGYTF
TRBV28	TRBJ1-5	17	many	NA	TGTGCCAGCAACCGCCGGGTATGGGCCCAAAGCAATCAGCCCCAGCATTTT	CASNRRVWAQSNQPQHF
TRBV3-1	TRBJ2-7	14	few	NA	TGTGCCAGCAGCAAAGATAGGAGCTCCTACGAGCAGTACTTC	CASSKDRSSYEQYF
TRBV20-1	TRBJ1-2	13	many	NA	TGCAGTGCTAGTACCACGGGACGCTATGGCTACACCTTC	CSASTTGRYGYTF
TRBV3-1	TRBJ1-1	15	NA	NA	TGTGCCAGCAGCCAAGGGGGGGCGGCAAACACTGAAGCTTTCTTT	CASSQGGAANTEAFF
TRBV9	TRBJ1-6	14	few	NA	TGTGCCAGCAGCGGGGGGGCTGCCGGTTCACCCCTCCACTTT	CASSGGAAGSPLHF
TRBV20-1	TRBJ1-3	13	few	NA	TGCAGTGCCATGGTAGGGTCTGGAAACACCATATATTTT	CSAMVGSGNTIYF
TRBV3-1	TRBJ1-1	14	many	NA	TGTGCCAGCAGCCAAGAATTGGGCAGCCTGACAGCTTTCTTT	CASSQELGSLTAFF
TRBV6-1	TRBJ2-7	14	few	NA	TGTGCCAGCAGAATCCAGGGAAGCTCCTACGAGCAGTACTTC	CASRIQGSSYEQYF
TRBV19	TRBJ2-2	15	NA	NA	TGTGCCAGCAGTCCTCCAGGGGTGAACACCGGGGAGCTGTTTTTT	CASSPPGVNTGELFF
TRBV28	TRBJ1-3	15	many	NA	TGTGCCAGCAGTTTACCCCAGGCCTCTGGAAACACCATATATTTT	CASSLPQASGNTIYF
TRBV2	TRBJ1-3	14	many	NA	TGTGCCAGCAGAGAGCACCTCTCTGGAAACACCATATATTTT	CASREHLSGNTIYF
TRBV7-2	TRBJ2-7	15	many	TRBD2	TGTGCCAGCAGGAGGTTGCTAGCGGTTCCTGACGAGCAGTACTTC	CASRRLLAVPDEQYF
TRBV11-1	TRBJ2-5	14	many	NA	TGTGCCAGCAGCTCCCGACGGGGAGGAGAGACCCAGTACTTC	CASSSRRGGETQYF